A selection of T cell receptor beta chains follows, all from one sample in a study of CD8 T cells in ankylosing spondylitis. TCRdb reprocessed the 5' RACE reads with MiXCR, giving one entry per CDR3 protein. This table has 650,000 to 800,000 distinct CDR3 sequences, roughly 19% appearing once. Sequenced: blood, either unsorted or a sorted T cell fraction (not recorded which). These receptors originate from a male donor with ankylosing spondylitis. The CDR3 runs from the conserved cysteine through the conserved F or W. Each record gives: J gene, clone size, V gene, D gene, CDR3 protein, CDR3 DNA. The D gene is left open where the match is weak. A row's size may be missing; if present it is once, few, many or a size class.

J gene: TRBJ2-3; clone size: .; V gene: TRBV29-1; D gene: .; CDR3 protein: CSVASLGGGWDTQYF; CDR3 DNA: TGCAGCGTTGCGTCCCTCGGGGGAGGTTGGGATACGCAGTATTTT
J gene: TRBJ1-1; clone size: few; V gene: TRBV20-1; D gene: .; CDR3 protein: CSARDPGHKGTEAFF; CDR3 DNA: TGCAGTGCTAGAGATCCGGGACACAAGGGCACTGAAGCTTTCTTT
J gene: TRBJ2-4; clone size: .; V gene: TRBV7-9; D gene: .; CDR3 protein: CASSTTFQGIAKNIQYF; CDR3 DNA: TGTGCCAGCAGCACCACCTTTCAAGGGATTGCCAAAAACATTCAGTACTTC
J gene: TRBJ2-1; clone size: many; V gene: TRBV9; D gene: .; CDR3 protein: CASSARLGNEQFF; CDR3 DNA: TGTGCCAGCAGCGCCCGACTAGGCAATGAGCAGTTCTTC
J gene: TRBJ2-7; clone size: few; V gene: TRBV21-1; D gene: .; CDR3 protein: CASSRQDFAGYEQYF; CDR3 DNA: TGTGCCAGCAGCCGGCAGGACTTTGCTGGGTACGAGCAGTACTTC
J gene: TRBJ1-4; clone size: few; V gene: TRBV7-8; D gene: .; CDR3 protein: CASSFPGPNEKLFF; CDR3 DNA: TGTGCCAGCAGCTTCCCCGGTCCGAATGAAAAACTGTTTTTT
J gene: TRBJ2-1; clone size: many; V gene: TRBV18; D gene: TRBD2; CDR3 protein: CASSGGESYNEQFF; CDR3 DNA: TGTGCCAGCTCGGGAGGGGAATCCTACAATGAGCAGTTCTTC
J gene: TRBJ2-1; clone size: few; V gene: TRBV27; D gene: TRBD2; CDR3 protein: CASRPEGGLYNEQFF; CDR3 DNA: TGTGCCAGCAGGCCGGAGGGAGGGCTCTACAATGAGCAGTTCTTC
J gene: TRBJ2-1; clone size: .; V gene: TRBV7-8; D gene: .; CDR3 protein: CASSPLMGTNNEQFF; CDR3 DNA: TGTGCCAGCAGCCCCCTAATGGGGACGAACAATGAGCAGTTCTTC
J gene: TRBJ2-5; clone size: few; V gene: TRBV3-1; D gene: TRBD2; CDR3 protein: CASSQASGGLSTQYF; CDR3 DNA: TGTGCCAGCAGCCAAGCATCGGGGGGGTTGAGTACCCAGTACTTC
J gene: TRBJ1-2; clone size: few; V gene: TRBV7-9; D gene: TRBD1; CDR3 protein: CASSLAGDSGYGYTF; CDR3 DNA: TGTGCCAGCAGCTTAGCGGGGGACAGCGGCTATGGCTACACCTTC
J gene: TRBJ2-7; clone size: .; V gene: TRBV2; D gene: .; CDR3 protein: CASKAQGNSYEQYF; CDR3 DNA: TGTGCCAGCAAGGCCCAGGGTAACTCCTACGAGCAGTACTTC
J gene: TRBJ2-3; clone size: .; V gene: TRBV9; D gene: .; CDR3 protein: CASSVTTGSSTDTQYF; CDR3 DNA: TGTGCCAGCAGCGTGACGACAGGTTCTAGCACAGATACGCAGTATTTT
J gene: TRBJ1-2; clone size: .; V gene: TRBV12-3/TRBV12-4; D gene: .; CDR3 protein: CASRLGTGYGYTF; CDR3 DNA: TGTGCCAGCAGGCTTGGGACCGGCTATGGCTACACCTTC
J gene: TRBJ1-3; clone size: .; V gene: TRBV5-1; D gene: .; CDR3 protein: CASSFGQPGNTIYF; CDR3 DNA: TGCGCCAGCAGCTTCGGACAGCCTGGAAACACCATATATTTT
J gene: TRBJ2-2; clone size: few; V gene: TRBV20-1; D gene: TRBD1; CDR3 protein: CSARDQGTAPGDPFF; CDR3 DNA: TGCAGTGCTAGAGATCAAGGGACAGCCCCCGGGGATCCGTTTTTT
J gene: TRBJ2-3; clone size: few; V gene: TRBV29-1; D gene: TRBD1; CDR3 protein: CSVADRGSTDTQYF; CDR3 DNA: TGCAGCGTCGCAGACAGGGGGTCCACAGATACGCAGTATTTT
J gene: TRBJ2-7; clone size: few; V gene: TRBV28; D gene: TRBD1; CDR3 protein: CASTPGTASYEQYF; CDR3 DNA: TGTGCCAGCACCCCCGGGACAGCCTCCTACGAGCAGTACTTC
J gene: TRBJ2-1; clone size: few; V gene: TRBV20-1; D gene: TRBD2; CDR3 protein: CSARVASAGAKYEQFF; CDR3 DNA: TGCAGTGCTAGAGTCGCATCAGCGGGAGCGAAGTATGAGCAGTTCTTC
J gene: TRBJ2-2; clone size: many; V gene: TRBV7-6; D gene: .; CDR3 protein: CASSFGNWTPRLTGELFF; CDR3 DNA: TGTGCCAGCAGCTTCGGGAACTGGACACCCAGACTCACCGGGGAGCTGTTTTTT
J gene: TRBJ2-1; clone size: few; V gene: TRBV7-8; D gene: .; CDR3 protein: CASSDRLQEQFF; CDR3 DNA: TGTGCCAGCAGCGACCGGCTCCAAGAGCAGTTCTTC
J gene: TRBJ1-2; clone size: few; V gene: TRBV18; D gene: .; CDR3 protein: CASSPPLREQANYGYTF; CDR3 DNA: TGTGCCAGCTCACCACCATTAAGGGAGCAAGCTAACTATGGCTACACCTTC
J gene: TRBJ2-1; clone size: few; V gene: TRBV28; D gene: .; CDR3 protein: CASSFGATSYNEQFF; CDR3 DNA: TGTGCCAGCAGTTTTGGGGCCACCTCCTACAATGAGCAGTTCTTC
J gene: TRBJ1-1; clone size: .; V gene: TRBV6-1; D gene: .; CDR3 protein: CASRGRGTAEAFF; CDR3 DNA: TGTGCCAGCAGGGGAAGGGGGACCGCTGAAGCTTTCTTT
J gene: TRBJ2-7; clone size: few; V gene: TRBV7-9; D gene: .; CDR3 protein: CASSLVRPRDSYEQYF; CDR3 DNA: TGTGCCAGCAGCTTAGTTCGGCCTAGGGACTCCTACGAGCAGTACTTC
J gene: TRBJ2-7; clone size: few; V gene: TRBV12-3/TRBV12-4; D gene: .; CDR3 protein: CASSFVSGEQYF; CDR3 DNA: TGTGCCAGCAGTTTTGTCAGCGGCGAGCAGTACTTC
J gene: TRBJ2-1; clone size: many; V gene: TRBV11-2; D gene: TRBD2; CDR3 protein: CASSQTGLAEWWSMENEQFF; CDR3 DNA: TGTGCCAGCAGCCAAACTGGGCTAGCGGAATGGTGGAGCATGGAGAATGAGCAGTTCTTC
J gene: TRBJ1-5; clone size: many; V gene: TRBV20-1; D gene: .; CDR3 protein: CSARDPGTDYNQPQHF; CDR3 DNA: TGCAGTGCTAGAGACCCTGGGACCGACTACAATCAGCCCCAGCATTTT
J gene: TRBJ2-4; clone size: few; V gene: TRBV7-9; D gene: .; CDR3 protein: CASRDGKNIQYF; CDR3 DNA: TGTGCCAGCAGGGACGGAAAAAACATTCAGTACTTC
J gene: TRBJ1-1; clone size: few; V gene: TRBV5-1; D gene: .; CDR3 protein: CASSLLGPGVKNTEAFF; CDR3 DNA: TGCGCCAGCAGCTTGTTGGGACCAGGGGTGAAGAACACTGAAGCTTTCTTT
J gene: TRBJ2-1; clone size: .; V gene: TRBV20-1; D gene: .; CDR3 protein: CSARVASGSF; CDR3 DNA: .
J gene: TRBJ1-3; clone size: .; V gene: TRBV11-2; D gene: TRBD1; CDR3 protein: CASSLKGTGGFTSGNTIYF; CDR3 DNA: TGTGCCAGCAGCTTAAAGGGGACAGGGGGCTTTACCTCTGGAAACACCATATATTTT
J gene: TRBJ2-1; clone size: few; V gene: TRBV25-1; D gene: TRBD2; CDR3 protein: CASSDSGMNYNEQFF; CDR3 DNA: TGTGCCAGCAGTGACAGCGGGATGAATTACAATGAGCAGTTCTTC
J gene: TRBJ1-6; clone size: many; V gene: TRBV27; D gene: .; CDR3 protein: CASRRTPSSYNSPLHF; CDR3 DNA: TGTGCCAGCAGAAGGACACCGAGCTCCTATAATTCACCCCTCCACTTT
J gene: TRBJ2-2; clone size: .; V gene: TRBV6-1; D gene: TRBD2; CDR3 protein: CASSPTGTSGDTGELFF; CDR3 DNA: TGTGCCAGCAGTCCTACCGGGACTAGCGGGGACACCGGGGAGCTGTTTTTT
J gene: TRBJ2-3; clone size: .; V gene: TRBV7-9; D gene: .; CDR3 protein: CASSLVELDTQYF; CDR3 DNA: TGTGCCAGCAGCTTAGTCGAGTTGGATACGCAGTATTTT
J gene: TRBJ1-1; clone size: .; V gene: TRBV12-3/TRBV12-4; D gene: .; CDR3 protein: CASSSSVGEAFF; CDR3 DNA: TGTGCCAGCAGCTCGTCGGTGGGTGAAGCTTTCTTT
J gene: TRBJ1-2; clone size: .; V gene: TRBV19; D gene: .; CDR3 protein: CASSRTANWNYGYTF; CDR3 DNA: TGTGCCAGTAGCCGGACAGCAAACTGGAACTATGGCTACACCTTC
J gene: TRBJ2-7; clone size: few; V gene: TRBV27; D gene: TRBD2; CDR3 protein: CASSLQGQSGRGETQYF; CDR3 DNA: TGTGCCAGCAGTTTACAGGGGCAAAGCGGGAGGGGAGAAACTCAGTACTTC
J gene: TRBJ2-2; clone size: .; V gene: TRBV6-2/TRBV6-3; D gene: .; CDR3 protein: CASSYATSLTGELFF; CDR3 DNA: TGTGCCAGCAGTTACGCGACAAGCCTCACCGGGGAGCTGTTTTTT
J gene: TRBJ2-7; clone size: few; V gene: TRBV7-9; D gene: TRBD1; CDR3 protein: CASSWTGTSYEQYF; CDR3 DNA: TGTGCCAGCAGCTGGACAGGGACCTCCTACGAGCAGTACTTC
J gene: TRBJ1-3; clone size: few; V gene: TRBV20-1; D gene: .; CDR3 protein: CSARDRSGLSGNTIYF; CDR3 DNA: TGCAGTGCTAGAGATCGATCAGGCCTTTCTGGAAACACCATATATTTT